Presented here are 7 T cell receptor beta chains from one specimen sequenced in a study of radiotherapy plus CTLA-4 blockade in lung cancer. Some clones are missing from TCRdb's copy, which holds only in-frame ones; the method was immunoSEQ multiplex PCR. This table has some 74,000 clones, around 80% appearing once. Sequenced material: peripheral blood, taken from a patient treated with radiotherapy plus ipilimumab. The receptors originated from a human donor with non-small cell lung cancer who had a complete response to radiotherapy plus ipilimumab.

This clone is classed as medium-sized. The rearrangement uses TRBV5-1 and TRBJ2-1; TRBD2 aligns across 11 bases. Losses at the gene ends were 0 bases for V and 4 bases for J; bases not matched to a gene: 3. Germline CDR1 is SGHRS and CDR2 is YFSETQ. The length of the CDR3 is 16 residues. As DNA, the CDR3 is TGCGCCAGCAGCTTGGATATAGCGGGGGGGTACAATGAGCAGTTCTTC. It codes for CASSLDIAGGYNEQFF.

The chain has TRBV6-5 and TRBJ1-5; D remains unclear. This CDR3 spans 15 amino acids. Looked up from germline, CDR1 is MNHEY and CDR2 is SVGAGI. Trimming left V 6 bases short and J 0 bases short, with 12 bases between. CDR3 loop: CASSLWVDSNQPQHF. The CDR3 DNA is TGTGCCAGCAGCCTCTGGGTGGATAGCAATCAGCCCCAGCATTTT.

This clone came up a few times. The CDR3 protein is CASSLPGQQNSPLHF. Written as DNA, the CDR3 is TGTGCCAGCAGCCTGCCGGGACAGCAAAATTCACCCCTCCACTTT. V usage is TRBV5-4 and J usage is TRBJ1-6, with 7 nucleotides matching TRBD1. The CDR3 consists of 15 residues. Per the germline V gene, CDR1 is SGHNT and CDR2 is YYREEE (reference sequence). V lost 4 bases and J lost 7; bases outside the gene matches: 8. The variable domain in full, completed from reference TRBV5-4 and TRBJ1-6, reads ETGVTQSPTHLIKTRGQQVTLRCSSQSGHNTVSWYQQALGQGPQFIFQYYREEENGRGNFPPRFSGLQFPNYSSELNVNALELDDSALYLCASSLPGQQNSPLHFGNGTRLTVT.

This clone was recorded once. The chain employs TRBV19 and TRBJ1-2; a weak D match, TRBD1 (5 bases). V lost 5 bases, J lost 5 bases, and 15 bases lay in between. The CDR3 has 14 amino acids. Germline assignment: CDR1 LNHDA and CDR2 SQIVND (reference sequence). The CDR3 loop reads CASSPPGRGYGYTF. The DNA of the CDR3 is TGTGCCAGTAGTCCCCCGGGGAGGGGATATGGCTACACCTTC.

The rearrangement joins TRBV28 to TRBJ2-3; TRBD2 might be the D (5 bases). V was cut by 5 bases and J by 3 bases, with 18 bases left in between. In germline, CDR1 is MDHEN, CDR2 SYDVKM. CDR3 length: 16 amino acids. The chain's CDR3 is CASSVPRGLGTDTQYF. CDR3 DNA: TGTGCCAGCAGTGTCCCACGGGGTCTTGGGACAGATACGCAGTATTTT.

This chain links TRBV5-6 with TRBJ1-4, with D possibly TRBD1 on 6 matching bases. The CDR3 contains 12 residues. Germline assignment: CDR1 SGHDT and CDR2 YYEEEE. With 3 bases removed from V and 8 bases from J, the gap between germline ends came to 8 bases. The CDR3, as DNA: TGTGCCAGCAGCTCAGGGGTGGAAAAACTGTTTTTT. Translation gives CASSSGVEKLFF.

The CDR3 DNA is TGTGCCACCAGCAGAGGAGAGGGGGGGCGCGTTGGCACTGAAGCTTTCTTT. Translated: CATSRGEGGRVGTEAFF. The chain couples TRBV15 to TRBJ1-1, with D perhaps matching TRBD1 (6 bases). The germline CDR1 and CDR2 sequences are LNHNV and YYDKDF (reference sequence). CDR3 length: 17 residues. V was cut by 1 base and J by 4 bases, with 19 bases left in between.